One T cell receptor (beta chain) is described in this entry. Its antigen is still unknown. Its ends do not fully match the called genes, so a read error is possible. This entry belongs to a study of tumor-infiltrating lymphocytes in primary liver carcinoma. Regarding the study as a whole: Lower overlap was observed for tumor-adjacent and tumor-blood pairs relative to tumor region pairs.

This CDR3 contains 15 residues. TCR beta cDNA was made from 400 to 500 ng total RNA with a constant-region primer. Researchers made the TCR beta libraries by running three nested multiplex PCR rounds with slightly modified ARM-PCR. It was with TRBV1-TRBV30 forward primers and a C-beta reverse primer that the first two PCR rounds were run, at roughly 9 cycles each. TCRdb redid the calling of the multiplex PCR reads with MiXCR, one entry per CDR3 protein. Counted here are 95,000 to 150,000 distinct CDR3 sequences, around two thirds occurring once; the ten biggest clones make up about a tenth. DNA and RNA were both co-extracted from roughly 18-30 mg of bulk tissue that had not been sorted.

Sequencing was done on a sample of liver tumor tissue from sampling region 1. As for subset: tumor region T1, superior pole. The TCR was taken from a woman aged 55-69 years with primary liver carcinoma and hepatitis B virus infection. The rearrangement links TRBV12-3 or TRBV12-4 to TRBJ2-1, with D possibly called TRBD1 or TRBD2 (6 bases each). The CDR3 nucleotides read TGTGCTAGCAGTAGGGTTAGGGGGGATTACAATGTGCAGTTCTTC. Its translation: CASSRVRGDYNVQFF.